This T cell receptor (beta chain) was recorded in a study of blood T cell repertoires in COVID-19 (dated by TCRdb to about 2020). Regarding the research as a whole: Collaborator samples came from the United States, Italy and Spain and covered acute and convalescent phases of COVID-19. The prospective study material was composed of cDNA or gDNA derived from T cells, B-cell-depleted T cells, or PBMCs. Deeply sampled blood TCRbeta repertoires from subjects exposed to, actively infected with, or recovered from COVID-19 were included in the dataset. A freely available public database, intended as a resource for researchers studying the immune response to SARS-CoV-2, is where the repertoires were released. Samples were obtained from the ongoing ImmuneRACE study (first 160 participants) and from 1,200 or so subjects provided by 6 global collaborators. Sample metadata almost always included a de-identified subject ID, COVID-19 status, age in years and sex. Where available, HLA class I and class II types were obtained from metadata supplied by the sample provider rather than from assay-based typing.

Whole blood was collected in K2EDTA tubes by collaborating institutions according to the institutions' own protocols. For TCRbeta analysis, collaborator samples were shipped as frozen whole blood, as isolated PBMCs, or as DNA extracted from either sample type. TCRbeta CDR3 regions were amplified from genomic DNA by means of the immunoSEQ Assay, a bias-controlled multiplex PCR. On the study's bioinformatics: The number of nucleated cells in each sample was estimated from the amplification of reference gene primers within the assay. Sequence reads were collapsed and filtered to measure the absolute abundance of every unique TCRbeta CDR3 rearrangement. For each sample, productive Simpson clonality was calculated as the square root of Simpson's diversity index over productive rearrangements. TCRdb limited this immuneACCESS table to in-frame rearrangements with V and J called. A share of clones is missing; checked studies link under half to unresolved V genes, and the rest is unexplained. Clone size and V and J calls were adopted from that table, with D and trimming inferred from the DNA. The sample table shows roughly 73,000 clones, and 70% to 80% are seen once. About a sixth of the sample is in the top ten clones.

Points on this clone: Its antigen remains undetermined. Nothing much larger sits one base from this clone, and base qualities are not available.

At the junction V is shortened by 7 bases and J by 4 bases, with 8 bases in between. The CDR3, from cysteine to phenylalanine, totals 11 residues. Only CDR3 DNA is held: 33 bases, read in frame from base 1. As encoded in the germline V gene, CDR1 is SNHLY while CDR2 is FYNNEI. Study-level results and caveats: Clinical and demographic metadata were provided uncurated, with the amount varying by source and participant.

The receptor's source is a human donor in a cohort sampled during active COVID-19. Recombination joined TRBV2 with TRBJ2-7, with an unclear D gene assignment. The sequenced sample was peripheral blood. Here the CDR3 is given as CASNQRYEQYF. Read as DNA, the sequence is TGTGCCAGCAACCAGCGTTACGAGCAGTACTTC.